This passage covers 29 T cell receptor beta chains from one sample sequenced in a study of blood T cell repertoires in COVID-19. The repertoire was sequenced with immunoSEQ multiplex PCR; TCRdb's copy has only in-frame clones and lacks some. The sample yields approximately 170,000 clones, around four fifths seen once. The source material was peripheral blood. These receptors were obtained from a woman over 75 with COVID-19, enrolled during active disease.

The gene calls are TRBV2 and TRBJ2-5; 8 bases are a match to TRBD2. The germline V gene has CDR1 SNHLY and CDR2 FYNNEI. CDR3 size: 14 residues. The junction had 5 bases not matched to a gene; V was cut back by 3 bases and J by 5 bases. The CDR3 coding sequence is TGTGCCAGCAGTGATGCCAGCGGGGGCGAGACCCAGTACTTC. Encoded protein: CASSDASGGETQYF.

The chain has TRBV5-4 and TRBJ1-2; the D is unclear. Per the germline V gene, CDR1 is SGHNT and CDR2 is YYREEE (reference sequence). This CDR3 spans 15 amino acids. V lost 1 base to trimming and J lost 4 bases, with 14 bases between them. CDR3 sequence reads: CASSLSMASGYGYTF. The CDR3 bases are TGTGCCAGCAGCTTGTCTATGGCCAGCGGCTATGGCTACACCTTC. Complete variable domain (other parts from reference TRBV5-4 and TRBJ1-2): ETGVTQSPTHLIKTRGQQVTLRCSSQSGHNTVSWYQQALGQGPQFIFQYYREEENGRGNFPPRFSGLQFPNYSSELNVNALELDDSALYLCASSLSMASGYGYTFGSGTRLTVV.

The rearrangement links TRBV4-1 to TRBJ2-1; weak D call: TRBD2 (5 bases). The germline V and J ends were trimmed by 6 bases and 15 bases, with 24 bases remaining between them. The CDR3 totals 14 residues. Germline CDR1 reads MGHRA; CDR2 reads YSYEKL. The CDR3 loop is CASSNLGGWSSWFF. The DNA for the CDR3 is TGCGCCAGCAGTAACCTCGGAGGATGGTCGTCTTGGTTCTTC.

This clone is a singleton in its sample. The chain recombines TRBV29-1 with TRBJ2-7; TRBD1 matches at 9 bases. The CDR3 is 13 residues long. Losses at the gene ends were 3 bases for V and 5 bases for J; bases not matched to a gene: 5. Per the germline V gene, CDR1 is SQVTM and CDR2 is ANQGSEA. CDR3 coding DNA: TGCAGCGTTGATATCGGGACAGGGAACGAGCAGTACTTC. Translation gives CSVDIGTGNEQYF.

The chain links TRBV28 to TRBJ2-4; 12 bases are shared with TRBD1. The CDR3 contains 17 residues. V trimming: 5 bases; J trimming: 3 bases; junction bases outside the gene matches: 8. The V gene's germline CDR1 is MDHEN and CDR2 SYDVKM. CDR3 in DNA: TGTGCCAGCAGTGGGACAGGGGGCGGATTTGTCAAAAACATTCAGTACTTC. Its protein is CASSGTGGGFVKNIQYF. Filled out from reference TRBV28 and TRBJ2-4, the complete variable domain reads DVKVTQSSRYLVKRTGEKVFLECVQDMDHENMFWYRQDPGLGLRLIYFSYDVKMKEKGDIPEGYSVSREKKERFSLILESASTNQTSMYLCASSGTGGGFVKNIQYFGAGTRLSVL.

The V and J genes are TRBV19 and TRBJ2-2; no clear D. The CDR3 has 13 amino acids. The germline V gene has CDR1 LNHDA and CDR2 SQIVND (reference sequence). Trimming took 7 bases from V and 0 from J, leaving 6 bases between them. The CDR3 loop is CASIDTNTGELFF. The DNA for the CDR3 is TGTGCCAGTATTGACACGAACACCGGGGAGCTGTTTTTT.

The chain couples TRBV19 to TRBJ1-5; D is possibly TRBD1 (5 bases). The germline V gene encodes CDR1 LNHDA and CDR2 SQIVND (reference sequence). CDR3 length: 14 residues. Trimming took 5 bases from V and 10 from J, leaving 18 bases between them. CDR3 protein: CASSFQGPQLPQHF. The CDR3 region has the DNA TGTGCCAGTAGTTTCCAGGGCCCTCAGTTACCCCAGCATTTT.

This clone was observed a single time. This chain connects TRBV4-2 to TRBJ2-3; D might be TRBD1 (6 bases). The CDR3 runs to 16 residues. The V and J ends lost 4 bases and 3 bases respectively, with 17 bases between them. CDR1 is LGHNA and CDR2 is YNFKEQ in the germline V gene. In nucleotides, the CDR3 is TGTGCCAGCAGCCGGACAGAGAGGAGCGGTACAGATACGCAGTATTTT. Residues: CASSRTERSGTDTQYF.

The V gene is TRBV6-6, the J gene TRBJ2-5; 7 nucleotides line up with TRBD1. In germline, CDR1 is MNHNY, CDR2 SVGAGI (reference sequence). The junction had 3 bases not matched to a gene; V was cut back by 7 bases and J by 1 base. The CDR3 runs 13 residues. The chain's CDR3 is CASTGTAQETQYF. The DNA of the CDR3 is TGTGCCAGCACCGGGACAGCCCAAGAGACCCAGTACTTC.

The rearrangement links TRBV2 to TRBJ1-2, with 7 bases fitting TRBD1. The CDR3 totals 13 residues. V shed 5 bases and J 8 bases; nucleotides not matched to a gene: 8. Germline CDR1 and CDR2: SNHLY and FYNNEI. The CDR3 here is CASSTGQRTGYTF. The CDR3 region has the DNA TGTGCCAGCAGTACGGGACAGCGTACGGGCTACACCTTC.

The chain couples TRBV10-3 to TRBJ2-7; TRBD1 might be the D (6 bases). V lost 8 bases and J 2 bases, leaving 7 bases between the germline ends. The CDR3 consists of 11 residues. The germline V gene has CDR1 ENHRY and CDR2 SYGVKD. In DNA, the CDR3 is TGTGCCATCCGGGACACCTACGAGCAGTACTTC. The encoded protein is CAIRDTYEQYF.

The rearrangement links TRBV10-3 to TRBJ2-1; 11 bases line up with TRBD2. Germline CDR1 ENHRY, CDR2 SYGVKD. The V and J ends lost 5 bases and 0 bases, in that order; junction bases with no gene match: 6. The CDR3 extends over 17 amino acids. CDR3 bases: TGTGCCATCAGTCTCTCTAGCGGGGGGAGCTCCTACAATGAGCAGTTCTTC. Translated: CAISLSSGGSSYNEQFF.

The V call is TRBV19, the J call TRBJ1-1, with 7 bases that match TRBD1. The CDR3 has 14 amino acids. The V segment lost 7 bases and the J segment 4 bases; nucleotides outside the gene matches: 9. CDR1 LNHDA and CDR2 SQIVND come from the germline V gene (reference sequence). The CDR3 is CASTLRQGGTEAFF. In DNA, the CDR3 is TGTGCCAGTACCCTCCGGCAGGGGGGCACTGAAGCTTTCTTT.

The chain joins TRBV6-4 to TRBJ2-5; a possible D gene is TRBD1 (6 bases). The CDR3 runs to 13 residues. CDR1 and CDR2 (germline): MRHNA, SNTAGT. V shed 2 bases and J shed 7 bases, with 11 bases lying between them. The DNA for the CDR3 is TGTGCCAGCAGTGACCTAGCAGGGGCGACCCAGTACTTC. Translating gives CASSDLAGATQYF.

This clone was counted between two and nine times. The gene calls are TRBV7-2 and TRBJ2-5, with D perhaps TRBD1 (6 bases). V lost 0 bases, J lost 5 bases, and 13 bases lay in between. CDR3 length: 15 residues. Germline CDR1 SGHTA, CDR2 FQGNSA. In DNA form, the CDR3 reads TGTGCCAGCAGCTTAGCTGGGGACAACTCGGAGACCCAGTACTTC. It codes for CASSLAGDNSETQYF.

This clone has just a few counts. The chain links TRBV6-5 to TRBJ2-2; TRBD1 aligns across 7 bases. The V and J ends lost 10 bases and 2 bases, in that order; junction bases with no gene match: 4. The germline V gene has CDR1 MNHEY and CDR2 SVGAGI. The CDR3 loop spans 13 amino acids. CDR3 region: CAIRGPNTGELFF. The CDR3 coding sequence is TGTGCCATTAGGGGGCCCAACACCGGGGAGCTGTTTTTT.

The rearrangement joins TRBV11-2 to TRBJ2-7; 8 bases fit TRBD2. V dropped 6 bases and J dropped 0; count of bases not matched to a gene: 7. Germline V CDR1 and CDR2: SGHAT, FQNNGV. The CDR3 extends over 15 amino acids. Here the CDR3 DNA reads TGTGCCAGCAGTTGGCAGACTAGCGACTCCTACGAGCAGTACTTC. Protein: CASSWQTSDSYEQYF.

This clone was seen a single time. The chain joins TRBV19 to TRBJ1-2; D is uncertain. The CDR3 is made up of 12 amino acids. The germline gives CDR1 LNHDA, CDR2 SQIVND (reference sequence). The ends were cut back, 5 bases at V and 5 bases at J, with 9 bases in the middle. This CDR3 reads CASSVRGYGYTF. The DNA of the CDR3 is TGTGCCAGTAGTGTTCGGGGATATGGCTACACCTTC.

The V call is TRBV7-9, the J call TRBJ2-6; D not resolved. The germline CDR1 and CDR2 sequences are SEHNR and FQNEAQ (reference sequence). V was trimmed by 7 bases and J by 2 bases, leaving 9 bases between them. This CDR3 has 14 amino acids. The CDR3 sequence is CASNSGAGANVLTF. CDR3 coding DNA: TGTGCCAGCAACAGTGGCGCTGGGGCCAACGTCCTGACTTTC.

CDR3 amino acids: CASSLNPGQGFGNQPQHF. CDR3 DNA: TGTGCCAGCAGCTTAAATCCGGGACAGGGATTTGGCAATCAGCCCCAGCATTTT. The chain has TRBV28 and TRBJ1-5, with TRBD1 matching 9 bases. The CDR3 is 18 residues long. V was pared by 6 bases and J by 2 bases, with 14 bases of the junction left unmatched. Germline V gene sequence: CDR1 MDHEN, CDR2 SYDVKM.

The chain links TRBV10-3 to TRBJ2-3; D is possibly TRBD2 (6 bases). Germline lookup yields CDR1 ENHRY and CDR2 SYGVKD. The CDR3 is 15 residues long. Trimming removed 10 bases from V and 0 bases from J, with 17 bases in between. The CDR3 nucleotides read TGTGCCACCAACAACGTCGGGGGTAGCACAGATACGCAGTATTTT. Amino acid sequence: CATNNVGGSTDTQYF.

V usage is TRBV5-4 and J usage is TRBJ1-1; TRBD1 matches at 7 bases. After removal of 4 bases from V and 4 bases from J, the junction contained 10 bases not matched to a gene. The CDR3 is 15 residues long. Germline assignment: CDR1 SGHNT and CDR2 YYREEE (reference sequence). CDR3 in amino acids: CASSMDRLLGTEAFF. The DNA for the CDR3 is TGTGCCAGCAGCATGGACAGGTTATTGGGCACTGAAGCTTTCTTT.

The J gene is TRBJ2-7, the V gene TRBV28; D gene ambiguous. The CDR3 loop spans 12 amino acids. V was cut by 6 bases and J by 4 bases, with 10 bases left in between. Germline V gene sequence: CDR1 MDHEN, CDR2 SYDVKM. CDR3 bases: TGTGCCAGCAGACGGGTCCTTTACGAGCAGTACTTC. This gives the protein CASRRVLYEQYF.

There are a few counts of this clone. This chain joins TRBV12-3 or TRBV12-4 and TRBJ1-1; D not certain. The CDR3 contains 13 residues. The V and J ends lost 6 bases and 0 bases respectively, with 8 bases between them. The CDR3: CASSKTLNTEAFF. As DNA, the CDR3 is TGTGCCAGCAGCAAGACACTGAACACTGAAGCTTTCTTT.

The chain recombines TRBV7-3 with TRBJ1-2; the match to TRBD1 covers 10 bases. Germline V gene lookup returns CDR1 SGHTA and CDR2 FQGTGA. The CDR3 covers 14 residues. Losses at the gene ends were 3 bases for V and 5 bases for J; bases not matched to a gene: 3. The CDR3 nucleotides are TGTGCCAGCAGCTTCGGGACAGGGGTATATGGCTACACCTTC. Translating gives CASSFGTGVYGYTF.

The chain joins TRBV7-3 to TRBJ2-2; 8 nucleotides align to TRBD2. The CDR3 has 15 residues. CDR1 and CDR2 from the germline V gene are SGHTA and FQGTGA. The V and J ends lost 5 bases and 8 bases, in that order; junction bases with no gene match: 10. CDR3 nucleotides: TGTGCCAGCAGCCACCCCAGCGGGAGTGTTGGGGAGCTGTTTTTT. Its translation is CASSHPSGSVGELFF. The entire variable domain, with the rest obtained from reference TRBV7-3 and TRBJ2-2, is as follows: GAGVSQTPSNKVTEKGKYVELRCDPISGHTALYWYRQSLGQGPEFLIYFQGTGAADDSGLPNDRFFAVRPEGSVSTLKIQRTERGDSAVYLCASSHPSGSVGELFFGEGSRLTVL.

In DNA, the CDR3 is TGTGCCAGCAGTTGGGCAGATCAAGAGACCCAGTACTTC. Translation gives CASSWADQETQYF. This rearrangement joins TRBV27 to TRBJ2-5; no firm D call. V lost 4 bases to trimming and J lost 2 bases, with 8 bases between them. This CDR3 comprises 13 residues. Germline CDR1 MNHEY, CDR2 SMNVEV (reference sequence).

The rearrangement links TRBV7-9 to TRBJ2-7; 9 nucleotides line up with TRBD1. V was pared by 4 bases and J by 6 bases, with 16 bases of the junction left unmatched. Per the germline V gene, CDR1 is SEHNR and CDR2 is FQNEAQ (reference sequence). The CDR3 is made up of 17 amino acids. The CDR3 reads CASSYPHSGTGSREQYF. CDR3 nucleotides: TGTGCCAGCAGCTACCCCCATTCGGGGACAGGGTCTCGCGAGCAGTACTTC.

In this sample, this clone turned up a few times. J is TRBJ2-7 and V is TRBV5-5, with 7 bases aligning to TRBD1. The CDR3 is 16 amino acids. Trimming removed 4 bases from V and 5 bases from J; junction bases left unmatched: 15. Germline V gene lookup returns CDR1 SGHKS and CDR2 YYEKEE (reference sequence). The CDR3 spells CASSLYTGVRSDEQYF. In DNA form, the CDR3 reads TGTGCCAGCAGCCTCTATACAGGGGTGCGGTCGGACGAGCAGTACTTC.